This T cell receptor (beta chain) was retrieved from a study of OX40 agonist ivuxolimab in advanced cancers. In germline, CDR1 is SGHTA, CDR2 FQGNSA. There are 14 residues in the CDR3. With V trimmed by 0 bases and J by 7 bases, 1 base remained unmatched. Profiling relied on immunoSEQ multiplex PCR, and the TCRdb table lists in-frame clones only, not all of them. Seen here are 40,000 or so clones, roughly 82% observed once, and the top ten hold 2% to 2.5%. This receptor was obtained from an adult with an advanced solid tumor such as melanoma, head and neck, liver or kidney cancer. Sample: CD4+ or CD8+ T cells sorted from blood, taken in a trial of the OX40 agonist ivuxolimab. The gene calls are TRBV7-2 and TRBJ2-1, with 9 bases identical to TRBD1. Written as DNA, the CDR3 is TGTGCCAGCAGCTTAGCCGGACAGGGGAATGAGCAGTTCTTC. It codes for CASSLAGQGNEQFF.